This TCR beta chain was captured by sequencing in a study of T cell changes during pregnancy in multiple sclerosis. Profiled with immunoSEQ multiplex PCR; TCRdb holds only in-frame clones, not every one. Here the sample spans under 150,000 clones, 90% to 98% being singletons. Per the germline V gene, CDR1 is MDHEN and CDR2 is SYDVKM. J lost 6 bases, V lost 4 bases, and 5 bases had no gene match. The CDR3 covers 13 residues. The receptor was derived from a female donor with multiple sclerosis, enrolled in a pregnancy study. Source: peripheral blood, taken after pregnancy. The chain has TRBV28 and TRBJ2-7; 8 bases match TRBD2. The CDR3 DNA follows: TGTGCCAGCAGTTACAGCGGGAGAGGCGAGCAGTACTTC. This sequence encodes CASSYSGRGEQYF.